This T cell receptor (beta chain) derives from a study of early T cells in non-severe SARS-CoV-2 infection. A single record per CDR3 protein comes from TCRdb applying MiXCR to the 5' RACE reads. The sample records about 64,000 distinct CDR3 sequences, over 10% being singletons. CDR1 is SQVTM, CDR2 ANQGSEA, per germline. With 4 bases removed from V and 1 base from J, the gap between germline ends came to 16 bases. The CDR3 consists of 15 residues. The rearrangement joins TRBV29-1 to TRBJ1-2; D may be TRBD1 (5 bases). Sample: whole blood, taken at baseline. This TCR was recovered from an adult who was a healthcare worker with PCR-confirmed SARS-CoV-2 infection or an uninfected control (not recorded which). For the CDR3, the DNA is TGCAGCGTTGGCAACAGGCTGGGAGTTAACTATGGCTACACCTTC. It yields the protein CSVGNRLGVNYGYTF.